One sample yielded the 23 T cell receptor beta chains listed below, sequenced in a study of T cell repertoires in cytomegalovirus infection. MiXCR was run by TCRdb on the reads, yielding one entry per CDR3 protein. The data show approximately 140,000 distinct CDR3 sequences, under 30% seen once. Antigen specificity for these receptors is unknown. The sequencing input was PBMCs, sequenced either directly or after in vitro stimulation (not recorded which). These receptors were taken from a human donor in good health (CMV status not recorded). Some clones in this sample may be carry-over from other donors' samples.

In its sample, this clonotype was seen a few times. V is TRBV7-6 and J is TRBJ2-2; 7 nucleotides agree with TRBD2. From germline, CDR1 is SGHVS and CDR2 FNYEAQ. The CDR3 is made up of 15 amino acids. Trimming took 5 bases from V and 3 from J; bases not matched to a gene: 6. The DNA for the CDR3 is TGTGCCAGCAGCCATGGACTAGTAGACACCGGGGAGCTGTTTTTT. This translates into CASSHGLVDTGELFF.

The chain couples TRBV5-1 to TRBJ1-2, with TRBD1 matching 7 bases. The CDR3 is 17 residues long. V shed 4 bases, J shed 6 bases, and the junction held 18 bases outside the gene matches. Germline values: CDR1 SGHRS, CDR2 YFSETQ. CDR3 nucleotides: TGCGCCAGCAGCCAGCTGGGGAAGGGGGCTCGCTTAGATGGCTACACCTTC. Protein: CASSQLGKGARLDGYTF. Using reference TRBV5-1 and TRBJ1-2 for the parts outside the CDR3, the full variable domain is KAGVTQTPRYLIKTRGQQVTLSCSPISGHRSVSWYQQTPGQGLQFLFEYFSETQRNKGNFPGRFSGRQFSNSRSEMNVSTLELGDSALYLCASSQLGKGARLDGYTFGSGTRLTVV.

CDR3 amino acids: CASSEDPSTLQYF. CDR3 coding DNA: TGTGCCAGCAGCGAGGATCCGTCAACCCTTCAGTACTTC. The genes are TRBV7-2 and TRBJ2-4; D gene uncertain. CDR3 length: 13 residues. Germline loops: CDR1 SGHTA, CDR2 FQGNSA. Trimming left V 5 bases short and J 11 bases short, with 16 bases between.

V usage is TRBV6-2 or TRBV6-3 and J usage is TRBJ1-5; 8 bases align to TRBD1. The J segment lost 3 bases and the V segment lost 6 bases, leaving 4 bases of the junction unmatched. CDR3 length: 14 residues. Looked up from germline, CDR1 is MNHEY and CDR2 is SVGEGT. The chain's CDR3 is CASRKQGDNQPQHF. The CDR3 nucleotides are TGTGCCAGCAGAAAACAGGGGGACAATCAGCCCCAGCATTTT.

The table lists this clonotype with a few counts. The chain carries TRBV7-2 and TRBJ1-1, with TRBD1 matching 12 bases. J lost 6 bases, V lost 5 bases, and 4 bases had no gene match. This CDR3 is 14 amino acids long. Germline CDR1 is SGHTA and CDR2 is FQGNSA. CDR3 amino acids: CASSLGTGGPEAFF. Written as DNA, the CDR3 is TGTGCCAGCAGCCTGGGGACAGGGGGCCCTGAAGCTTTCTTT.

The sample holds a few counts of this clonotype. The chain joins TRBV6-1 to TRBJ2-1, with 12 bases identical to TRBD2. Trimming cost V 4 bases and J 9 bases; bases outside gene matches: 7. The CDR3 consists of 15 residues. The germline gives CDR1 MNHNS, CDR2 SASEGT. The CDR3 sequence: CASSAPSGRAFEQFF. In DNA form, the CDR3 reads TGTGCCAGCAGTGCGCCTAGCGGGAGGGCCTTTGAGCAGTTCTTC.

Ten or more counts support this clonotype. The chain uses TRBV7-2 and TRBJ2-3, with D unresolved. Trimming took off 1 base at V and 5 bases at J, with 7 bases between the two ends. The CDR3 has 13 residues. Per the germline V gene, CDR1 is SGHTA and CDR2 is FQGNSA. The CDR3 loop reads CASSLDSGDTQYF. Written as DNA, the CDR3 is TGTGCCAGCAGCTTAGATTCGGGAGATACGCAGTATTTT.

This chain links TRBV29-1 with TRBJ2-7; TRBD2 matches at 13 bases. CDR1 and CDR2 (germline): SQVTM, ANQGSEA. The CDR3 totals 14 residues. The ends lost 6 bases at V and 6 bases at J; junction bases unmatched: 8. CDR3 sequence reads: CSVGTSGVVVEQYF. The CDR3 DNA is TGCAGCGTGGGGACTAGCGGGGTTGTCGTCGAGCAGTACTTC.

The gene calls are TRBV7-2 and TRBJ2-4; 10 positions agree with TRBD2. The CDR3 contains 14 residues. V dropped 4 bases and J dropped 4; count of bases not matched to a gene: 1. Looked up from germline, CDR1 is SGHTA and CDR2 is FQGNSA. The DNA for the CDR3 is TGTGCCAGCAGCTCTAGCGGGAGAAAAAACATTCAGTACTTC. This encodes CASSSSGRKNIQYF.

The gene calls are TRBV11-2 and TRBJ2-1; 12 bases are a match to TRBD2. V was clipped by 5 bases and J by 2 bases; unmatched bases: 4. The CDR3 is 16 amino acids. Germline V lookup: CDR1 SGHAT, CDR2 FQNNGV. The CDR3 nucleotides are TGTGCCAGCAGCAGACTAGCGGGAGTTCCCTACAATGAGCAGTTCTTC. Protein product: CASSRLAGVPYNEQFF.

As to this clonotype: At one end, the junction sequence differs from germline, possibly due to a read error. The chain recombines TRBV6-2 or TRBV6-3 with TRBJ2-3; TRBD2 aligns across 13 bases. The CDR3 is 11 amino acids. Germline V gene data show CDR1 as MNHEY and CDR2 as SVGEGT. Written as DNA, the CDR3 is TGTGCCACCTCTGGACTAGCGGGAGTGGATTTT. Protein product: CATSGLAGVDF.

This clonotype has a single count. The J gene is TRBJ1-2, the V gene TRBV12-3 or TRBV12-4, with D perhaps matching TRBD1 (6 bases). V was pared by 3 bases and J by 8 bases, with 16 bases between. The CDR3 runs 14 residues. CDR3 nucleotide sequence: TGTGCCAGCAGTTTGGCCCCAGGGGAGGAAGGCTACACCTTC. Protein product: CASSLAPGEEGYTF.

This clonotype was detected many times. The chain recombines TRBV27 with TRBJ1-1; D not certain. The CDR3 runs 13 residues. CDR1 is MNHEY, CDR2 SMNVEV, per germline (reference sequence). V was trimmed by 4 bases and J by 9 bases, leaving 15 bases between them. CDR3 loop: CASSSPGRVKAFF. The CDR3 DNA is TGTGCCAGCAGTTCACCTGGTAGAGTGAAAGCTTTCTTT.

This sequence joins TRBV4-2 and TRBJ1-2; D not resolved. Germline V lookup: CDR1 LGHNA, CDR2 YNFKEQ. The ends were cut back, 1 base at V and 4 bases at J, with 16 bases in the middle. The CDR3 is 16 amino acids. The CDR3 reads CASSQAGEPGGYGYTF. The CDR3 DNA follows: TGTGCCAGCAGCCAAGCCGGGGAGCCGGGCGGCTATGGCTACACCTTC.

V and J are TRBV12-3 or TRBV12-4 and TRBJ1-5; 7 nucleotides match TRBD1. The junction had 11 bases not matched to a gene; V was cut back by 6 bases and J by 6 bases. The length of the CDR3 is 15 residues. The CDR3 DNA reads TGTGCCAGCAGCCCGCGGGTAGGGGGCGTTCAGCCCCAGCATTTT. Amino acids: CASSPRVGGVQPQHF.

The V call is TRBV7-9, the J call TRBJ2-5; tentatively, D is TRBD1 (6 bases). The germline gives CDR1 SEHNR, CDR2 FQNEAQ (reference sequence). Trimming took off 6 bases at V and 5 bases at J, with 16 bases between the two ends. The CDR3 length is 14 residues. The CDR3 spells CASSQDRFKETQYF. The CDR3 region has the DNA TGTGCCAGCAGTCAAGACAGGTTCAAGGAGACCCAGTACTTC.

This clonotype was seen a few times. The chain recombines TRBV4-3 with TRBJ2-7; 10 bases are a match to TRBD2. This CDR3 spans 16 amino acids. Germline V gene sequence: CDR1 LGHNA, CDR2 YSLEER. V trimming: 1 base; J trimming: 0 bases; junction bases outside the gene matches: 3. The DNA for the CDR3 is TGCGCCAGCAGCCAAGTTCTAGCGGGGGACTCCTACGAGCAGTACTTC. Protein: CASSQVLAGDSYEQYF.

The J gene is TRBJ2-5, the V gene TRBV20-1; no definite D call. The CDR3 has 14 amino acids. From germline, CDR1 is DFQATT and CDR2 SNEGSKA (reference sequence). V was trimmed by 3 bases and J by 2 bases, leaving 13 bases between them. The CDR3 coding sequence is TGCAGTGCTAGCGCTCCGGTCCGACAAGAGACCCAGTACTTC. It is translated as CSASAPVRQETQYF.

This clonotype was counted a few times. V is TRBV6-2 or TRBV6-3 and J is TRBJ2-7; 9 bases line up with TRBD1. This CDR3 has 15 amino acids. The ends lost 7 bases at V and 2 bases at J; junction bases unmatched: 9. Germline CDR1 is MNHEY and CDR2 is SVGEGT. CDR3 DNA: TGTGCCAGCAAAACAGACAGGGGGGAACCCTACGAGCAGTACTTC. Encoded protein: CASKTDRGEPYEQYF.

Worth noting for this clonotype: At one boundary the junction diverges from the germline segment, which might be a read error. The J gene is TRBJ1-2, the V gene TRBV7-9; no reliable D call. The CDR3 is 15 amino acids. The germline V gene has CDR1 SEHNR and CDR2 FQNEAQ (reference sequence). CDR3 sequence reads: CASTLVGTGFYGYTF. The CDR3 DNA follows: TGTGCCAGCACCTTAGTGGGTACGGGTTTCTATGGCTACACCTTC.

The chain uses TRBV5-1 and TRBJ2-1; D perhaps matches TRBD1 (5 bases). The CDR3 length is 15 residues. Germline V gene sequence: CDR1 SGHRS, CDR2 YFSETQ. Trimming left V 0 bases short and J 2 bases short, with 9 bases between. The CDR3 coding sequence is TGCGCCAGCAGCTTGGTGCCAGGGACCTACAATGAGCAGTTCTTC. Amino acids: CASSLVPGTYNEQFF.

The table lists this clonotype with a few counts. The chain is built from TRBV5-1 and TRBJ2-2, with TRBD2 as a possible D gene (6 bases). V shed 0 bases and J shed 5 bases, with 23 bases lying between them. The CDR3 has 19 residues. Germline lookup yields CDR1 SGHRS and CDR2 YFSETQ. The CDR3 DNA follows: TGCGCCAGCAGCTTGGCCTTCTCGGGCCTTGCGGGACGGACCGGGGAGCTGTTTTTT. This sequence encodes CASSLAFSGLAGRTGELFF. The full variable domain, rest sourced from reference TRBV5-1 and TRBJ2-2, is KAGVTQTPRYLIKTRGQQVTLSCSPISGHRSVSWYQQTPGQGLQFLFEYFSETQRNKGNFPGRFSGRQFSNSRSEMNVSTLELGDSALYLCASSLAFSGLAGRTGELFFGEGSRLTVL.

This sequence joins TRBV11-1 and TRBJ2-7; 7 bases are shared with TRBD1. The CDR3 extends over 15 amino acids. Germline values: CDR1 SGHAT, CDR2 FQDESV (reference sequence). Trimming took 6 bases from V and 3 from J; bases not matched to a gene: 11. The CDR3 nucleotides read TGTGCCAGCAGTTACGGACAGGCTGATGGCTACGAGCAGTACTTC. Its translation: CASSYGQADGYEQYF.